The rows below give T cell receptor beta chains drawn from one sample of a study of blood T cell repertoires in COVID-19. Only in-frame clones appear in the TCRdb table, and some are missing; sequencing was by immunoSEQ multiplex PCR. This sample carries some 70,000 clones, roughly 86% of them seen once, and the ten largest clones take approximately 16%. The sample taken for sequencing was peripheral blood. The receptor source for this set is a man in his forties with COVID-19, enrolled during active disease. Both conserved end residues are part of each CDR3. Part of the rows lack a size; the others show once, few, many or a class for expanded clones.

j_call,v_call,clone_size,cdr3_aa
TRBJ2-2,TRBV7-9,.,CASSRQPNTGELFF
TRBJ1-2,TRBV5-6,.,CASSAYRGGGYTF
TRBJ2-3,TRBV13,few,CASSLIAGAHHTQYF
TRBJ2-2,TRBV5-4,.,CASSTGNINGELFF
TRBJ1-5,TRBV19,.,CASSMTGNQPQHF
TRBJ1-4,TRBV30,.,CAWSVGFQSNEKLFF
TRBJ1-2,TRBV28,.,CASIPSVGQLYGYTF
TRBJ1-6,TRBV30,.,CAWNLGAGRNSPLHF
TRBJ1-2,TRBV6-1,.,CASNRGQGAFGYTF
TRBJ2-7,TRBV12-3/TRBV12-4,.,CASSLNSGEQYF